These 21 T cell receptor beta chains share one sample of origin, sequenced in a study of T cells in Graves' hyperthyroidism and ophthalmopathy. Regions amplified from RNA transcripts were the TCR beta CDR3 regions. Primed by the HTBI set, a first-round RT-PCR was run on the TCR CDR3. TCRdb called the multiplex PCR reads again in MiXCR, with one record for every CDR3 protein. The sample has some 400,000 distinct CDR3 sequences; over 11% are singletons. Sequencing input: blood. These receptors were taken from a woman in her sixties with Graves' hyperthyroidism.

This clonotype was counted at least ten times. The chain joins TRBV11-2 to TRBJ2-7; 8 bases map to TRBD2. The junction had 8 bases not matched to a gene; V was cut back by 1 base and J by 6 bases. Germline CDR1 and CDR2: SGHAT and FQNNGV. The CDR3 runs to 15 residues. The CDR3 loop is CASSLVLERGCEQYF. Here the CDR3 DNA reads TGTGCCAGCAGCTTAGTATTAGAGCGGGGGTGCGAGCAGTACTTC.

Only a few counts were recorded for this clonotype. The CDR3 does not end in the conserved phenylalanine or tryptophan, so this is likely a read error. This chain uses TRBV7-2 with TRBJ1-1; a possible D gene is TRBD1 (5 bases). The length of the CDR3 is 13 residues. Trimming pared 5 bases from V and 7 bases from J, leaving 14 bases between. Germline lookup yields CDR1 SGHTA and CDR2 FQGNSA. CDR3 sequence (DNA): TGTGCCAGCAGCAGGACATCCGGGAATGAAGCTTTCGTT. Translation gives CASSRTSGNEAFV.

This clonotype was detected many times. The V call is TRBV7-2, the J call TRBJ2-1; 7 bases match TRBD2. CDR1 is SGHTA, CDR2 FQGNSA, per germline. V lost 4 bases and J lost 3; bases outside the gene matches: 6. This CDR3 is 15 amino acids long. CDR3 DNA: TGTGCCAGCAGCTCAACCGGGACTATCTACAATGAGCAGTTCTTC. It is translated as CASSSTGTIYNEQFF. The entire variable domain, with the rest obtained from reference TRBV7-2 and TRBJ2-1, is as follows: GAGVSQSPSNKVTEKGKDVELRCDPISGHTALYWYRQSLGQGLEFLIYFQGNSAPDKSGLPSDRFSAERTGGSVSTLTIQRTQQEDSAVYLCASSSTGTIYNEQFFGPGTRLTVL.

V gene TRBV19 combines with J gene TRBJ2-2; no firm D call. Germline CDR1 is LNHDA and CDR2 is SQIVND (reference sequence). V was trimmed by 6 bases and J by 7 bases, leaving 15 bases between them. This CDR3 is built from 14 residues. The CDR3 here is CASSFGLRIGELFF. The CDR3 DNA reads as TGTGCCAGTAGCTTTGGGCTGCGCATCGGGGAGCTGTTTTTT.

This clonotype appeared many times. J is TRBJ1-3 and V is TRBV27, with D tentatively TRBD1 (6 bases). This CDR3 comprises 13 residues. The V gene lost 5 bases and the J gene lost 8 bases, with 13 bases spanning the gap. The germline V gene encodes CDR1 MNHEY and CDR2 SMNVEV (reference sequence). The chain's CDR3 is CASSDRLWDTIYF. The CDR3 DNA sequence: TGTGCCAGCAGTGACAGGCTTTGGGACACCATATATTTT.

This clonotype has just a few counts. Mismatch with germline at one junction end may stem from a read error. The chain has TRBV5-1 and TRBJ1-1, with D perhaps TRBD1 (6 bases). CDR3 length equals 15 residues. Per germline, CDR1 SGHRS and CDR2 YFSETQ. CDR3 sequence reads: CASTLGQGPGPEAFF. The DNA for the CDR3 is TGCGCCAGCACCTTGGGTCAGGGGCCAGGGCCTGAAGCTTTCTTT.

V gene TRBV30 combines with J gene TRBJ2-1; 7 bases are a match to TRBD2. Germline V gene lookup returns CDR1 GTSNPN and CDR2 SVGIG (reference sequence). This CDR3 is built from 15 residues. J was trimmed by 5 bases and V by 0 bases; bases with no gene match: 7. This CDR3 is CAWSVLAGEHNEQFF. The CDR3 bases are TGTGCCTGGAGTGTACTGGCGGGGGAACACAATGAGCAGTTCTTC.

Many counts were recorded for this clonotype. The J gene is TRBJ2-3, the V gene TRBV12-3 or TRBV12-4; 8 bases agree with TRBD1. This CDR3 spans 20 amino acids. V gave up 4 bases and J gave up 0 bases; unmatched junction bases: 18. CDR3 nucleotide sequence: TGTGCCAGCAGTTATCTCGGACAGGGAGGAGCGGAATCTAGCACAGATACGCAGTATTTT. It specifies CASSYLGQGGAESSTDTQYF.

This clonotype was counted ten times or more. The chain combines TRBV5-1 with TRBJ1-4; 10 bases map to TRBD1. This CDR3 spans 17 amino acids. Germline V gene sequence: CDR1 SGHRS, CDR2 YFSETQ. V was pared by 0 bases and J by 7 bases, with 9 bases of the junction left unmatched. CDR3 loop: CASSLDPPGQGSEKLFF. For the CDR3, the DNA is TGCGCCAGCAGCTTGGATCCTCCGGGACAGGGGAGTGAAAAACTGTTTTTT.

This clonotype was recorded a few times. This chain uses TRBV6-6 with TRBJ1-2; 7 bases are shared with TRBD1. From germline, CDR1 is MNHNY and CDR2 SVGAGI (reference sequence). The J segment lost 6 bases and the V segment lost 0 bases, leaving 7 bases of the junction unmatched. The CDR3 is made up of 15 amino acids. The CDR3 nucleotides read TGTGCCAGCAGTTACTCGCGAGGGGGCGTCAATGGCTACACCTTC. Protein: CASSYSRGGVNGYTF.

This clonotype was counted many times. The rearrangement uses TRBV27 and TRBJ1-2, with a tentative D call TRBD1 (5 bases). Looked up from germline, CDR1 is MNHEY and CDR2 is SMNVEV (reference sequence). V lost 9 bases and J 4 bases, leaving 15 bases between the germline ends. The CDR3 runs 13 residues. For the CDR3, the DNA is TGTGCCAGTCGGGACGGCGGAGGCTATGGCTACACCTTC. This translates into CASRDGGGYGYTF.

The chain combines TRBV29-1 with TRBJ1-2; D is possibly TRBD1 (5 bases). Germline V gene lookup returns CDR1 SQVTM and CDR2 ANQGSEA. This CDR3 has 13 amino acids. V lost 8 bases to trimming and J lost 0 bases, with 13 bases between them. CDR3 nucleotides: TGCAGCTCCTGGGGGGATTCTAACTATGGCTACACCTTC. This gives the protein CSSWGDSNYGYTF.

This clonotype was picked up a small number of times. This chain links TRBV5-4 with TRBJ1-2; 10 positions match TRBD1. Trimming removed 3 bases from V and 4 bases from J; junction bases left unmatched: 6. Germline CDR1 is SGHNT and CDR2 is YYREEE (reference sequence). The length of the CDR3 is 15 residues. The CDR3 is CASSSGTGDGYGYTF. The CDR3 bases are TGTGCCAGCAGCTCCGGGACAGGGGATGGCTATGGCTACACCTTC.

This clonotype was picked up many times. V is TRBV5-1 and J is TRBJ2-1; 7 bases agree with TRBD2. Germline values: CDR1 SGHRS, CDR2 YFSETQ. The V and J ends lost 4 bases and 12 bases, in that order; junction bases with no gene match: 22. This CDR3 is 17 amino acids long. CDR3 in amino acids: CASSPSAVTGGTAGQFF. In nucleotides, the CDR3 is TGCGCCAGCAGCCCTTCCGCCGTTACGGGAGGCACAGCGGGGCAGTTCTTC.

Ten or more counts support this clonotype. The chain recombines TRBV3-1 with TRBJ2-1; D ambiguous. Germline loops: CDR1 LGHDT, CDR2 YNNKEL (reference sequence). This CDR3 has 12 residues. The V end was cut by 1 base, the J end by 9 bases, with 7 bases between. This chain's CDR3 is CASSQGAFEQFF. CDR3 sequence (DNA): TGTGCCAGCAGCCAAGGGGCGTTTGAGCAGTTCTTC.

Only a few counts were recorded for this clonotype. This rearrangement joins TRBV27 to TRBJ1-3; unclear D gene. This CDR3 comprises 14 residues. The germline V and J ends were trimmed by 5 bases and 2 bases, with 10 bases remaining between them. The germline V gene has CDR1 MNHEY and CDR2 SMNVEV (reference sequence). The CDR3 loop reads CASSLVGTGNTIYF. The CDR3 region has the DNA TGTGCCAGCAGTCTCGTCGGGACTGGAAACACCATATATTTT.

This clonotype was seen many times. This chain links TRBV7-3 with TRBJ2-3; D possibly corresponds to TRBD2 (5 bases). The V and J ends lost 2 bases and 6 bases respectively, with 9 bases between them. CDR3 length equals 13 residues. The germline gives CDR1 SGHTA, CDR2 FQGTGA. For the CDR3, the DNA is TGTGCCAGCAGCTTATTCGGCGGGGATACGCAGTATTTT. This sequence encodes CASSLFGGDTQYF.

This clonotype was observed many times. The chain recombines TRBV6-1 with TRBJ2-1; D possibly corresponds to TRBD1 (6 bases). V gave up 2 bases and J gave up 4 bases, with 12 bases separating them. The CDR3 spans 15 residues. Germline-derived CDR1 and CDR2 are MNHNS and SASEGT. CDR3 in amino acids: CASSEFPGTYNEQFF. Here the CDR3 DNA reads TGTGCCAGCAGTGAATTTCCCGGGACATACAATGAGCAGTTCTTC.

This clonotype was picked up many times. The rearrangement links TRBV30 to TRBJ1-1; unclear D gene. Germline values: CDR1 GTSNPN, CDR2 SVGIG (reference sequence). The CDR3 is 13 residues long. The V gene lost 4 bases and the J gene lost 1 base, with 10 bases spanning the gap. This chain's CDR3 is CAWKVHPNTEAFF. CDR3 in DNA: TGTGCCTGGAAAGTCCATCCGAACACTGAAGCTTTCTTT.

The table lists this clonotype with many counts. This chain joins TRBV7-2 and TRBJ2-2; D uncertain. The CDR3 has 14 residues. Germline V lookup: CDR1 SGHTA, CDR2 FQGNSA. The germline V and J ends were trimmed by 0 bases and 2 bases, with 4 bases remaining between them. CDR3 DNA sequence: TGTGCCAGCAGCTTAGCAGTTAACACCGGGGAGCTGTTTTTT. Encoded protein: CASSLAVNTGELFF.

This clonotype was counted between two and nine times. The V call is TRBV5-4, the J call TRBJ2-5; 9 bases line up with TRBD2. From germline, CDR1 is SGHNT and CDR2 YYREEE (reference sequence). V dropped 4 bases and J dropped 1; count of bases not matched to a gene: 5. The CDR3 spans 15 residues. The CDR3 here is CASSRTSAPQETQYF. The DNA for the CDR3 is TGTGCCAGCAGCCGGACTAGCGCCCCCCAAGAGACCCAGTACTTC.